Each of the 3 T cell receptor beta chains below was sequenced from the same sample in a study of PD-L1 blockade in urothelial cancer. Produced via immunoSEQ multiplex PCR; TCRdb's table is partial and in-frame only. Among roughly 40,000 clones, over 65% were seen once, and the ten largest hold approximately 2.9%. The material sequenced was PBMCs, taken around atezolizumab (anti-PD-L1) treatment. The receptor source for this set is a man aged 65 to 79 with urothelial cancer.

The chain employs TRBV7-2 and TRBJ2-7; perhaps TRBD2 as D (6 bases). Germline V gives CDR1 SGHTA, CDR2 FQGNSA. This CDR3 is 17 amino acids long. The V end was cut by 1 base, the J end by 3 bases, with 19 bases between. CDR3 sequence (DNA): TGTGCCAGCAGCTTAGTTCGTAGCGTCACGGGAGACTACGAGCAGTACTTC. Translation: CASSLVRSVTGDYEQYF.

The chain uses TRBV11-1 and TRBJ1-1; D is unresolved. CDR3 size: 14 residues. Germline CDR1 is SGHAT and CDR2 is FQDESV (reference sequence). V lost 5 bases, J lost 7 bases, and 17 bases lay in between. DNA for the CDR3: TGTGCCAGCAGCCCCCCGGGTGGCGCCAATGAAGCTTTCTTT. As protein: CASSPPGGANEAFF.

The chain links TRBV11-3 to TRBJ2-1, with 9 bases aligning to TRBD2. CDR1 is SGHNT, CDR2 YENEEA, per germline. Losses at the gene ends were 1 base for V and 5 bases for J; bases not matched to a gene: 3. The CDR3 loop spans 15 amino acids. CDR3 residues: CASSLGLAAHNEQFF. The CDR3 DNA reads TGTGCCAGCAGCTTAGGACTAGCGGCCCACAATGAGCAGTTCTTC.